This TCR beta chain was found in a study of shared clonotypes between healthy human individuals. With 5 bases clipped from V and 5 bases from J, the junction kept 8 bases outside the gene matches. Looked up from germline, CDR1 is KGHSH and CDR2 is LQKENI. CDR3 length: 14 amino acids. Assay used: immunoSEQ multiplex PCR; TCRdb lists only in-frame clones, some missing. The profile shows around 1.4 million clones, approximately 98.5% of them singletons. Healthy and HIV-negative, the adult donors had no recent acute infections or vaccinations. CD45RA-negative memory and CD45RA+ naive subsets were split from the CD4+ cells.

The gene calls are TRBV18 and TRBJ2-7; TRBD1 aligns across 8 bases. Source material: naive CD4+ T cells sorted from blood. Noted subset: CD45RA+ positively selected. This clonotype was obtained from a man younger than 45 in good health. The CDR3 sequence is CASSGGTGSHEQYF. The CDR3 region has the DNA TGTGCCAGCTCAGGCGGGACAGGATCCCACGAGCAGTACTTC.